This record looks at one T cell receptor (beta chain) sequence and its context. This entry belongs to a study of blood T cell repertoires in COVID-19. Looking at the study overall: Samples of COVID-19 (acute and convalescent) were obtained from the United States, Italy and Spain. PBMCs, B-cell-depleted T cells, or T cells provided the cDNA or gDNA that made up the material.

In the original workflow: Nucleated cell number was recorded as an estimate derived from reference gene primer amplification. Repertoires were generated with immunoSEQ multiplex PCR, while TCRdb's copy carries only in-frame clones and drops some. That table furnishes V, J and clone size, whereas the DNA furnished D and trimming. The data show around 260,000 clones, nearly 90% seen once. V shed 3 bases, J shed 3 bases, and the junction held 3 bases outside the gene matches. This CDR3 is built from 14 residues. CDR1 and CDR2 (germline): LNHDA, SQIVND (reference sequence). Specimen: peripheral blood. The sequence was obtained from a human donor in a cohort sampled during active COVID-19. The chain employs TRBV19 and TRBJ2-3; TRBD2 matches 7 bases. The CDR3, as DNA: TGTGCCAGTAGTATTTGGGGGGGGACAGATACGCAGTATTTT. Translating it yields CASSIWGGTDTQYF.